This T cell receptor beta chain was recovered during a study of shared clonotypes between healthy human individuals. Concerning this clone itself: The antigen is not known.

CDR1 and CDR2 from the germline V gene are KGHSH and LQKENI. V was clipped by 2 bases and J by 6 bases, with 14 bases between them. The CDR3 sequence is 14 residues long. Genomic DNA of every subset was divided equally among multiple immunoSEQ plates. This table comes from immunoSEQ multiplex PCR, and its TCRdb copy is limited to in-frame clones, with some not included. The profile shows more than 2,000,000 clones, approximately 90% of them singletons. Whole-study findings and limits: In a handful of donors, about 5% of naive CD4 clonotypes appeared in common.

The rearrangement links TRBV18 to TRBJ2-7, with D possibly matching TRBD1 (6 bases). This clonotype was obtained from a man between 18 and 35 years old in good health. Sequenced input: naive CD4+ T cells sorted from blood. The subset was: CD45RA+ positively selected. CDR3 sequence (DNA): TGTGCCAGCTCACCAGGGACATCTTACGGCGAGCAGTACTTC. Translated: CASSPGTSYGEQYF.